Below, 4 T cell receptor beta chains from the same sample are listed, as sequenced in a study of a mutant IDH1 vaccine in newly diagnosed glioma. The data were produced by immunoSEQ multiplex PCR, yet TCRdb's version contains in-frame clones alone and is incomplete. The top ten hold over 4.5% of the sample, which has about 42,000 clones, roughly 84% seen once. These receptors have no known antigen. Time point given: week 35, safety follow-up. Topical imiquimod accompanied each vaccine dose, which consisted of 300 ug of mutant IDH1 20-mer peptide. The sample was PBMCs, taken from a glioma patient whose treatment included an IDH1 peptide vaccine. These receptors came from a woman aged 45-60 years with glioma.

The V gene is TRBV4-2, the J gene TRBJ2-5; 9 bases fit TRBD2. From germline, CDR1 is LGHNA and CDR2 YNFKEQ. CDR3 length: 18 amino acids. Unmatched junction bases numbered 13, after V lost 2 bases and J lost 3 bases. CDR3 nucleotides: TGTGCCAGCAGCCAAAAAAAGGGAGCGGGGGGTGTTAAAGAGACCCAGTACTTC. Protein product: CASSQKKGAGGVKETQYF.

In its sample, this clone was seen a few times. The V call is TRBV2, the J call TRBJ1-2; D is undetermined. The V end was cut by 4 bases, the J end by 2 bases, with 5 bases between. The CDR3 is 12 residues long. Germline-derived CDR1 and CDR2 are SNHLY and FYNNEI. The CDR3 sequence is CASSAGNYGYTF. The CDR3 DNA is TGTGCCAGCAGTGCCGGCAACTATGGCTACACCTTC.

The chain carries TRBV6-6 and TRBJ2-5; 9 bases are shared with TRBD2. V lost 5 bases and J lost 5; bases outside the gene matches: 9. The CDR3 extends over 15 amino acids. CDR1 is MNHNY and CDR2 is SVGAGI in the germline V gene (reference sequence). Here the CDR3 DNA reads TGTGCCAGCAGTCCCTACGGGACTAGCTGGGAGACCCAGTACTTC. This sequence encodes CASSPYGTSWETQYF.

The gene calls are TRBV27 and TRBJ1-2; 7 bases map to TRBD1. With 6 bases clipped from V and 8 bases from J, the junction kept 18 bases outside the gene matches. Germline V gene sequence: CDR1 MNHEY, CDR2 SMNVEV (reference sequence). CDR3 length: 16 amino acids. The CDR3, as DNA: TGTGCCAGCAGGGAACCGGGAGGGGGCGCACGGGAAGGCTACACCTTC. This encodes CASREPGGGAREGYTF.